Detailed here is one TCR beta chain. The antigen this receptor binds is unknown. Per-base qualities were not stored, and no clone one base away is much larger. The CDR3 regions of human TCRbeta chains were analyzed by immunosequencing. From the authors' description of their analysis: Repertoire TCRs were matched against a reference library of SARS-CoV-2-specific TCRs generated with the MIRA antigen-specificity platform. Breadth was defined as the fraction of unique TCRs that were SARS-CoV-2-associated. Depth was defined as the fraction of total T cells that were SARS-CoV-2-associated. Using the MIRA data, every spike-specific TCR was mapped to the spike region that the TCR reacted to and assigned to either a CD4 or a CD8 class. Log10-transformed breadth and depth values were compared by one-way ANOVA with Sidak's multiple comparisons tests. Not all clones reach the TCRdb copy of this immuneACCESS table, which keeps in-frame sequences only. Checked studies attribute under half of the gap to unresolved V genes and leave the rest unexplained. V, J and clone size are taken as reported in that table, and D and trimming were inferred from the DNA itself. For this sample there are about 100,000 clones; about 87% appear just once. About 1.8% of the sample lies in the top ten.

V gives up 3 bases and J gives up 0 bases, and the segment between their germline ends measures 9 bases. In the germline V gene (reference sequence), CDR1 corresponds to LNHDA and CDR2 to SQIVND. The CDR3 measures 14 amino acids from cysteine to phenylalanine. CDR3 DNA is the only sequence kept; it has 42 bases, read in frame from the first base. Reading the label with the study, this specimen's time point is: baseline before first vaccination. Vaccinee samples were obtained from the UK trials COV001 and COV002, which included a single-blind randomized controlled phase 2/3 trial of AZD1222 (ChAdOx1 nCoV-19) in healthy adults. For TCRbeta chain sequencing, PBMC samples from trial participants were taken at day 0 and at day 28 after the second dose. These data are taken from a study of T cell responses to AZD1222 COVID-19 vaccine (dated by TCRdb to about 2021). Study-level background: AZD1222 recipients with second doses at about 4 weeks or about 12 weeks were pooled, because spike-specific TCR depth and breadth did not differ between schedules. Enrollment into the trials was organized by age into subgroups of 18-55, 56-69 and 70-plus years, and those subgroups contained roughly 150, 30 and 60 TCR-sequenced participants, respectively. A total of under 250 trial participants underwent TCR sequencing, of whom 200 to 220 had received two doses of AZD1222 and roughly 26 had received two doses of the MenACWY control vaccine.

The study at large found these results: The vaccine-associated CD4 TCRs covered the entire spike protein, and the dominant responses fell in regions 160-218 and 743-854. Epitopes outside the regions mutated in the B.1.351 and B.1.1.7 variants were reportedly recognized by nearly half of the unique spike-specific TCRs. Because no day 14 peak-response samples were available, the repertoires could be characterized only after the peak T cell response. A significant rise in spike-specific TCR breadth and depth was observed after two AZD1222 doses relative to day 0 and relative to MenACWY recipients. Only five to seven AZD1222 recipients were SARS-CoV-2 seropositive at baseline, limiting conclusions about previously exposed vaccinees. Participants were mostly white British and included more females than males, and it was suggested by the authors that clonal diversity may have been underestimated. In the small 56-69-year group, the increase in depth fell short of significance, most likely because of low power.

The chain is made from TRBV19 and TRBJ2-7, with an unclear D gene assignment. The sequencing here drew on peripheral blood, taken on day 0 of AZD1222 vaccination. The sequence derives from an adult in good health. The CDR3 loop reads CASSIHMSSYEQYF. The nucleotide sequence is TGTGCCAGTAGTATTCACATGAGCTCCTACGAGCAGTACTTC.